This TCR beta chain was sequenced during a study of PD-1 blockade in mismatch repair-deficient tumors (dated by TCRdb to the late 2010s). With regard to the full study: Between September 2013 and 2016, the trial enrolled 70 to 100 consecutive patients with approximately twelve mismatch repair-deficient cancer types, every one of whom had been previously treated and was progressing. Tumor-associated T cell clones in the peripheral blood of patients responding to PD-1 blockade were tracked using deep sequencing of TCR CDR3 regions.

A word on this clone: The antigen this receptor binds is unknown. The input lacks base qualities; no much larger clone sits a single base away.

The CDR3 starts with the cysteine, ends with the phenylalanine, and has 13 residues. Here the CDR3 DNA is all that survives: 39 bases in frame from base 1. As encoded in the germline V gene, CDR1 is MNHNS while CDR2 is SASEGT. The V and J ends are trimmed by 4 bases and 7 bases, leaving 11 bases between them. Receptor amplification or capture employed the immunoSEQ multiplex PCR assay. The clones in this table, taken by TCRdb from immuneACCESS, are in-frame only. Not every clone is retained; where verified, under half of the shortfall comes from an unresolved V gene, and the cause of the rest is unknown. Here the sample has around 40,000 clones; roughly 77% occur a single time. The top ten hold 22% of the sample. Mismatch repair deficiency in every enrolled patient was established by polymerase chain reaction or immunohistochemistry. TCR sequencing was performed for a few patients who responded to pembrolizumab therapy. Pembrolizumab PD-1 blockade was prospectively tested in advanced mismatch repair-deficient cancers, regardless of tissue of origin, in the phase II trial. Peripheral blood T cell samples were gathered serially, both before PD-1 blockade started and at multiple time points afterward. Blood sampling times were expressed in weeks after the first pembrolizumab dose.

General findings and caveats noted by the study authors: Rapid expansion after pembrolizumab followed by contraction, generally before radiologic responses, was shown by tumor-resident clones, which were often undetectable in blood before treatment.

The source of this sequence is an adult with mismatch repair-deficient cancer. This specimen consisted of peripheral blood, obtained 4 weeks after starting pembrolizumab. The V and J segments used are TRBV6-1 and TRBJ1-5; the D gene lacks a confident call. The DNA reads as follows: TGTGCCAGCAGTGGGACTCTGGGCCAGCCCCAGCATTTT. Its translation reads: CASSGTLGQPQHF.